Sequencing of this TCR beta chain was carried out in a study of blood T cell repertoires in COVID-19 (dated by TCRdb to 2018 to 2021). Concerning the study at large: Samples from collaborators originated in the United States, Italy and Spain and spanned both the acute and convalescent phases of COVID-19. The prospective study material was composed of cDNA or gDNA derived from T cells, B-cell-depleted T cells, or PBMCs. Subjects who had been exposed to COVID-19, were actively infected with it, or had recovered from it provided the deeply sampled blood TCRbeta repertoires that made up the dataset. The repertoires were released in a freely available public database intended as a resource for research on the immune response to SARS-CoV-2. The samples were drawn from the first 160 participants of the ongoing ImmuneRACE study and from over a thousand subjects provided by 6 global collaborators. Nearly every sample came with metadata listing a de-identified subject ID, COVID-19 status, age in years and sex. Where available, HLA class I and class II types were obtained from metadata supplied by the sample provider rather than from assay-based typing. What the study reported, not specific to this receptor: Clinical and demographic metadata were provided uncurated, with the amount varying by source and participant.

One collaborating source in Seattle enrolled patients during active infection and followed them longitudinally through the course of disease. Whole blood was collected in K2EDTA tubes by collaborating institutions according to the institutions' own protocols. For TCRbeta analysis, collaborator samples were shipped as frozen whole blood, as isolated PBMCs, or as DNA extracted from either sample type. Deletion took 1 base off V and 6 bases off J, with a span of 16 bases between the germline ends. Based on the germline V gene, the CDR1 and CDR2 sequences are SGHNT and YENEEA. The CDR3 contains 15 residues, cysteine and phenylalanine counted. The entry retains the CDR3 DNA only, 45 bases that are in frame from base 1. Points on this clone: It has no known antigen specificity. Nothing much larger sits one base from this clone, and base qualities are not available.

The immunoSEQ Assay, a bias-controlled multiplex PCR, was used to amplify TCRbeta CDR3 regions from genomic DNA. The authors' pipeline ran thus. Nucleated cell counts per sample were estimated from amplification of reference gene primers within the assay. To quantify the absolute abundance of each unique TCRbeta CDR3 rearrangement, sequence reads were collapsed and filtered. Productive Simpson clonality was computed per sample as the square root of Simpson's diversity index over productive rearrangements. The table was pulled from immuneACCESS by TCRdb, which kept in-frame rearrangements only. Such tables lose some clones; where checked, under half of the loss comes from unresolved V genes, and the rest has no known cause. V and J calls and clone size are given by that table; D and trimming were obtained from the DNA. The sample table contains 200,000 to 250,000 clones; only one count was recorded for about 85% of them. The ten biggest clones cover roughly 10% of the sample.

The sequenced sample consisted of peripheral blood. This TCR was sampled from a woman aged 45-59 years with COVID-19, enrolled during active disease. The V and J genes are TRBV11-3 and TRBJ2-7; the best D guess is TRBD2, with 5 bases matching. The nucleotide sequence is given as TGTGCCAGCAGCTTAGGAGGGCGCCCAGACACCGAGCAGTACTTC. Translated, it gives CASSLGGRPDTEQYF. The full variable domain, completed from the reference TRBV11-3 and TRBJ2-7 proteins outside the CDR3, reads EAGVVQSPRYKIIEKKQPVAFWCNPISGHNTLYWYLQNLGQGPELLIRYENEEAVDDSQLPKDRFSAERLKGVDSTLKIQPAELGDSAVYLCASSLGGRPDTEQYFGPGTRLTVT.